The T cell receptor (beta chain) under discussion was sequenced for a study of blood T cell repertoires in COVID-19. Looking at the study overall: PBMCs, B-cell-depleted T cells, or T cells were the source of the cDNA or gDNA that made up the material.

This clone showed up just a few times. As handled by the study authors: From reference gene primer amplification, estimates of nucleated cell counts were derived. Data came from immunoSEQ multiplex PCR; TCRdb stores just in-frame clones and leaves some out. D and trimming were read from the DNA, whereas the V and J calls and clone size are those reported in that table. The table records more than 95,000 clones, roughly 90% of them present only once. The sequenced material came from peripheral blood. The clonotype originates from a human donor in a cohort sampled during active COVID-19.

The CDR3, as DNA: TGTGCCAGCAGTTACTCGAACCAGGGTCGGACAGATACGCAGTATTTT. It translates to CASSYSNQGRTDTQYF. The chain recombines TRBV6-5 with TRBJ2-3, with D tentatively TRBD1 (5 bases). CDR1 is MNHEY and CDR2 is SVGAGI in the germline V gene. There are 16 residues in the CDR3. V gave up 0 bases and J gave up 3 bases, with 13 bases separating them.